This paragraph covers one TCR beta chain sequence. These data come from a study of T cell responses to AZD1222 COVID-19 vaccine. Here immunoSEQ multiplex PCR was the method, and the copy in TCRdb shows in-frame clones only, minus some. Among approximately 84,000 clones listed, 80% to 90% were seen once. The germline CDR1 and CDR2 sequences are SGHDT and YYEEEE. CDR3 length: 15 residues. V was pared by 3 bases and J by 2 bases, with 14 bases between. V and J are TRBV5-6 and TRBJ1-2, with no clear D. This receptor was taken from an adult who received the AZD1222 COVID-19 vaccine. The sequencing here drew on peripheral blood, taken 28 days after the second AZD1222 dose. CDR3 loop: CASSSGGRTNYGYTF. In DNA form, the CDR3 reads TGTGCCAGCAGCTCGGGAGGACGTACCAACTATGGCTACACCTTC.